Shown below are 15 T cell receptor beta chains from a single sample sequenced in a study of blood T cell repertoires in COVID-19. The method was immunoSEQ multiplex PCR; TCRdb's version includes in-frame clones alone and lacks a portion of them. The table has roughly 150,000 clones, 80% to 85% seen once; the top ten hold roughly 11%. Sequencing was performed on peripheral blood. These receptors all come from a man in his 70s with active or convalescent COVID-19.

Regarding this clone: Distinct nucleotide sequences in the sample also encode this CDR3. The V call is TRBV9, the J call TRBJ2-1; 7 nucleotides line up with TRBD1. V shed 0 bases, J shed 0 bases, and the junction held 3 bases outside the gene matches. The CDR3 runs to 16 residues. From germline, CDR1 is SGDLS and CDR2 YYNGEE. CDR3 DNA sequence: TGTGCCAGCAGCGTAGGAGGGGGCCGCTCCTACAATGAGCAGTTCTTC. The encoded protein is CASSVGGGRSYNEQFF.

The genes are TRBV19 and TRBJ1-2; 8 bases agree with TRBD1. CDR1 LNHDA and CDR2 SQIVND come from the germline V gene (reference sequence). The CDR3 runs to 15 residues. Trimming cost V 10 bases and J 5 bases; bases outside gene matches: 15. The CDR3 spells CATYQQGDPTYGYTF. CDR3 nucleotide sequence: TGTGCCACATACCAACAGGGGGATCCTACGTATGGCTACACCTTC.

This chain uses TRBV29-1 with TRBJ1-1; D is perhaps TRBD1 (5 bases). Per the germline V gene, CDR1 is SQVTM and CDR2 is ANQGSEA. Trimming took 3 bases from V and 1 from J, leaving 12 bases between them. The CDR3 extends over 14 amino acids. The CDR3 DNA follows: TGCAGCGTTGAGGTCGGCGGGGGGAACACTGAAGCTTTCTTT. It yields the protein CSVEVGGGNTEAFF.

V usage is TRBV4-2 and J usage is TRBJ1-1; no firm D call. CDR1 and CDR2 (germline): LGHNA, YNFKEQ. Between the trimmed V and J ends, which lost 1 base and 3 bases, there was a span of 12 bases. CDR3 length equals 15 residues. The CDR3 DNA is TGTGCCAGCAGCCAAGGCGGTGCGGGGTACACTGAAGCTTTCTTT. Encoded protein: CASSQGGAGYTEAFF.

This chain connects TRBV11-3 to TRBJ2-7; 9 bases are shared with TRBD1. V lost 4 bases, J lost 5 bases, and 6 bases stayed unmatched. CDR1 SGHNT and CDR2 YENEEA come from the germline V gene. The CDR3 is 14 residues long. The DNA for the CDR3 is TGTGCCAGCAGCTGGGGGACAGGGCGGCACGAGCAGTACTTC. Translating it yields CASSWGTGRHEQYF.

The chain combines TRBV28 with TRBJ2-7; no reliable D call. This CDR3 has 14 amino acids. Germline assignment: CDR1 MDHEN and CDR2 SYDVKM. V was trimmed by 5 bases and J by 1 base, leaving 12 bases between them. The CDR3 loop is CASSLAGHSYEQYF. In DNA, the CDR3 is TGTGCCAGCAGTCTGGCAGGCCATTCCTACGAGCAGTACTTC.

This clone has just a few counts. The CDR3 loop reads CASSSPTSSRETQYF. CDR3 sequence (DNA): TGTGCCAGCAGCTCGCCGACTAGCTCTAGGGAGACCCAGTACTTC. This rearrangement joins TRBV7-2 to TRBJ2-5, with 7 nucleotides matching TRBD2. CDR1 and CDR2 (germline): SGHTA, FQGNSA. V lost 4 bases, J lost 5 bases, and 10 bases stayed unmatched. This CDR3 has 15 amino acids.

This clone has ten or more counts. This chain joins TRBV18 and TRBJ1-1; 8 bases align to TRBD1. The length of the CDR3 is 13 residues. The V gene's germline CDR1 is KGHSH and CDR2 LQKENI. Trimming at V came to 2 bases and at J to 10 bases, leaving 6 bases not matched to a gene. The CDR3 sequence: CASSPVSQGAAFF. CDR3 coding DNA: TGTGCCAGCTCACCAGTCAGCCAGGGGGCAGCTTTCTTT.

V is TRBV6-6 and J is TRBJ2-7; possibly TRBD1 for D (5 bases). V gave up 7 bases and J gave up 6 bases, with 22 bases separating them. In germline, CDR1 is MNHNY, CDR2 SVGAGI (reference sequence). CDR3 length: 15 amino acids. CDR3 region: CASTHSDSKGFEQYF. The CDR3 DNA reads as TGTGCCAGCACCCATTCAGACAGCAAGGGGTTCGAGCAGTACTTC.

This clone turned up a few times. CDR3: CAWVRQGHHLGYTF. The CDR3 DNA follows: TGTGCCTGGGTTCGACAGGGCCACCACCTTGGCTACACCTTC. The V and J genes are TRBV30 and TRBJ1-2; 7 nucleotides align to TRBD1. The V gene's germline CDR1 is GTSNPN and CDR2 SVGIG (reference sequence). The CDR3 contains 14 residues. The V gene end was trimmed by 5 bases and the J gene end by 7 bases; junction bases not matched to a gene: 13.

The rearrangement links TRBV19 to TRBJ1-4, with D perhaps matching TRBD1 (5 bases). Trimming shortened V by 6 bases and J by 2 bases, and 10 bases separated the two germline ends. Germline lookup yields CDR1 LNHDA and CDR2 SQIVND (reference sequence). This CDR3 comprises 14 residues. CDR3 protein: CASRPKGTNEKLFF. The CDR3 nucleotides read TGTGCCAGTAGGCCTAAGGGGACTAATGAAAAACTGTTTTTT.

The chain employs TRBV27 and TRBJ2-7; 8 bases agree with TRBD1. Germline V lookup: CDR1 MNHEY, CDR2 SMNVEV (reference sequence). V gave up 6 bases and J gave up 5 bases; unmatched junction bases: 15. CDR3 length: 16 residues. In nucleotides, the CDR3 is TGTGCCAGCAGACCCCGGACAGGGTTGACGATCCACGAGCAGTACTTC. Translation gives CASRPRTGLTIHEQYF.

The chain recombines TRBV10-3 with TRBJ2-5; D call uncertain. Germline-derived CDR1 and CDR2 are ENHRY and SYGVKD. This CDR3 is built from 13 residues. V was clipped by 6 bases and J by 1 base, with 9 bases between them. CDR3 DNA: TGTGCCATCAGGAACCTACCCCAAGAGACCCAGTACTTC. This codes for CAIRNLPQETQYF.

This chain joins TRBV5-1 and TRBJ1-1; 8 positions agree with TRBD1. CDR1 is SGHRS and CDR2 is YFSETQ in the germline V gene. V shed 6 bases, J shed 2 bases, and the junction held 6 bases outside the gene matches. The CDR3 consists of 14 residues. The CDR3 DNA sequence: TGCGCCAGCAAGACAGGGGACCGAAACACTGAAGCTTTCTTT. Residues: CASKTGDRNTEAFF.

The sample holds a few counts of this clone. The chain recombines TRBV5-1 with TRBJ2-5; 15 positions match TRBD2. Unmatched junction bases numbered 6, after V lost 4 bases and J lost 5 bases. Looked up from germline, CDR1 is SGHRS and CDR2 is YFSETQ. The CDR3 is 16 amino acids. The CDR3: CASSAGLAGGMETQYF. The DNA for the CDR3 is TGCGCCAGCAGCGCAGGACTAGCGGGAGGGATGGAGACCCAGTACTTC.